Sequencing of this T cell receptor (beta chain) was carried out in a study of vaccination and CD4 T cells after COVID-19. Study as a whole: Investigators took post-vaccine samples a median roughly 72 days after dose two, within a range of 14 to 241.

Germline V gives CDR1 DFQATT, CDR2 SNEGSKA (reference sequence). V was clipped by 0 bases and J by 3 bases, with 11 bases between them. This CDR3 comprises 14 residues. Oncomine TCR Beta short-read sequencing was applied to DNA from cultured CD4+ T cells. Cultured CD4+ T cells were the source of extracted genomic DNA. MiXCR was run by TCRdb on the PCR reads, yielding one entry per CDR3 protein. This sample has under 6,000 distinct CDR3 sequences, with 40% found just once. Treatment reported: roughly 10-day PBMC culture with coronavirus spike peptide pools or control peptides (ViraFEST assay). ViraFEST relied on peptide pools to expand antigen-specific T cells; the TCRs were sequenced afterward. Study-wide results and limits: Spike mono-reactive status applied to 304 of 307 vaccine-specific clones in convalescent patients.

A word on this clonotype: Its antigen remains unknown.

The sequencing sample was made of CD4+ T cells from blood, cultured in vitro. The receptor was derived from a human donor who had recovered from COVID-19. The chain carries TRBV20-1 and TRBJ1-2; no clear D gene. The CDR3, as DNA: TGCAGTGCTAGAGACCCCACCCGGGACTATGGCTACACCTTC. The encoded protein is CSARDPTRDYGYTF.